The rows below give T cell receptor beta chains drawn from one sample of a study of T-cell reconstitution after alpha-beta-depleted transplantation in children. One entry per CDR3 protein results from TCRdb running MiXCR on the PCR reads. Of 700,000 to 950,000 distinct CDR3 sequences detected, 15% to 20% appear once; the ten largest clones hold about 4.6%. Sequences were derived from PBMCs, mostly from graft donor cells, sampled 360 days after TCRalphabeta/CD19-depleted stem cell transplant. Receptors were obtained from a male patient younger than 18 who had a stem cell transplant for acute lymphoblastic leukemia, so the T cells may come from the graft donor. The CDR3 runs from the conserved cysteine through the conserved F or W. A D gene is named only where the DNA matches it firmly. Clone size is not always given. Where it is, it says once, few, many or a class for expanded clones.

d_call: TRBD1
v_call: TRBV5-1
clone_size: -
j_call: TRBJ2-7
cdr3_aa: CASSLQGAYDYEQYF
cdr3_nt: TGCGCCAGCAGCTTACAGGGGGCGTATGACTACGAGCAGTACTTC

d_call: -
v_call: TRBV30
clone_size: -
j_call: TRBJ2-7
cdr3_aa: CAWTPGTVDEQYF
cdr3_nt: TGTGCCTGGACCCCCGGGACTGTCGACGAGCAGTACTTC

d_call: -
v_call: TRBV21-1
clone_size: -
j_call: TRBJ1-6
cdr3_aa: CASSKGGGNSPLHF
cdr3_nt: TGTGCCAGCAGCAAGGGTGGAGGGAATTCACCCCTCCACTTT

d_call: TRBD2
v_call: TRBV7-6
clone_size: many
j_call: TRBJ2-2
cdr3_aa: CASSTPTAGPNTGELFF
cdr3_nt: TGTGCCAGCTCAACCCCCACAGCGGGGCCGAACACCGGGGAGCTGTTTTTT

d_call: -
v_call: TRBV13
clone_size: few
j_call: TRBJ2-7
cdr3_aa: CASSRDTNYEQYF
cdr3_nt: TGTGCCAGCAGCAGAGACACTAACTACGAGCAGTACTTC

d_call: -
v_call: TRBV19
clone_size: few
j_call: TRBJ2-1
cdr3_aa: CASRASRVSYNEQFF
cdr3_nt: TGTGCCAGTAGAGCGAGCCGGGTGTCCTACAATGAGCAGTTCTTC

d_call: TRBD1
v_call: TRBV6-1
clone_size: once
j_call: TRBJ1-2
cdr3_aa: CASRPTGKDGYTF
cdr3_nt: TGTGCCAGCAGACCGACAGGGAAAGATGGCTACACCTTC

d_call: -
v_call: TRBV6-1
clone_size: few
j_call: TRBJ2-2
cdr3_aa: CASEGSSSSPGELFF
cdr3_nt: TGTGCCAGCGAAGGGTCCTCGAGTTCCCCCGGGGAGCTGTTTTTT

d_call: -
v_call: TRBV30
clone_size: -
j_call: TRBJ1-1
cdr3_aa: CAWRWDTEAFF
cdr3_nt: TGTGCCTGGAGATGGGACACTGAAGCTTTCTTT

d_call: -
v_call: TRBV5-6
clone_size: -
j_call: TRBJ1-2
cdr3_aa: CASSLGSRGYTF
cdr3_nt: TGTGCCAGCAGCTTGGGATCGCGAGGCTACACCTTC

d_call: -
v_call: TRBV30
clone_size: -
j_call: TRBJ2-2
cdr3_aa: CAWSVGWPAGGGELFF
cdr3_nt: TGTGCCTGGAGTGTAGGGTGGCCAGCAGGTGGCGGGGAGCTGTTTTTT

d_call: TRBD1
v_call: TRBV10-3
clone_size: many
j_call: TRBJ2-4
cdr3_aa: CAIRPGQGAPLAKNIQYF
cdr3_nt: TGTGCCATCAGGCCGGGACAGGGGGCCCCCTTAGCCAAAAACATTCAGTACTTC

d_call: -
v_call: TRBV18
clone_size: -
j_call: TRBJ2-5
cdr3_aa: CASSPAWGGETQYF
cdr3_nt: TGTGCCAGCTCACCTGCTTGGGGAGGCGAGACCCAGTACTTC

d_call: -
v_call: TRBV27
clone_size: few
j_call: TRBJ2-3
cdr3_aa: CASSPRLTDTQYF
cdr3_nt: TGTGCCAGCAGTCCCCGACTCACAGATACGCAGTATTTT

d_call: TRBD2
v_call: TRBV18
clone_size: many
j_call: TRBJ2-1
cdr3_aa: CASSPPGTSGYNEQFF
cdr3_nt: TGTGCCAGCTCACCACCGGGGACTAGCGGGTACAATGAGCAGTTCTTC

d_call: TRBD1
v_call: TRBV11-1
clone_size: few
j_call: TRBJ2-1
cdr3_aa: CASSPPGTGSDEQFF
cdr3_nt: TGTGCCAGCAGCCCCCCCGGGACAGGGAGCGATGAGCAGTTCTTC

d_call: TRBD2
v_call: TRBV10-2
clone_size: -
j_call: TRBJ2-7
cdr3_aa: CASSDRLAGLSYEQYF
cdr3_nt: TGCGCCAGCAGTGATCGGCTAGCGGGATTATCCTACGAGCAGTACTTC

d_call: -
v_call: TRBV15
clone_size: few
j_call: TRBJ2-7
cdr3_aa: CATSRTSGFEQYF
cdr3_nt: TGTGCCACCAGCAGGACCTCAGGGTTCGAGCAGTACTTC

d_call: -
v_call: TRBV6-1
clone_size: -
j_call: TRBJ2-2
cdr3_aa: CASRPLHLSEFTGELFF
cdr3_nt: TGTGCCAGCAGGCCCCTCCACCTCTCTGAGTTCACCGGGGAGCTGTTTTTT

d_call: TRBD2
v_call: TRBV10-3
clone_size: many
j_call: TRBJ2-7
cdr3_aa: CAISEWSSGYEQYF
cdr3_nt: TGTGCCATCAGTGAATGGTCTAGCGGCTACGAGCAGTACTTC

d_call: -
v_call: TRBV12-3/TRBV12-4
clone_size: many
j_call: TRBJ2-2
cdr3_aa: CASSPFPGELFF
cdr3_nt: TGTGCCAGCAGCCCGTTCCCCGGGGAGCTGTTTTTT

d_call: -
v_call: TRBV20-1
clone_size: -
j_call: TRBJ2-3
cdr3_aa: CSAKKVGIITGDTQYF
cdr3_nt: TGCAGTGCTAAAAAAGTGGGAATAATTACAGGGGATACGCAGTATTTT

d_call: -
v_call: TRBV29-1
clone_size: many
j_call: TRBJ2-3
cdr3_aa: CSGYGRNTDTQYF
cdr3_nt: TGCAGCGGCTACGGACGGAACACAGATACGCAGTATTTT

d_call: TRBD2
v_call: TRBV12-3/TRBV12-4
clone_size: few
j_call: TRBJ2-5
cdr3_aa: CASSFLAGLKETQYF
cdr3_nt: TGTGCCAGCAGTTTTCTAGCGGGATTAAAGGAGACCCAGTACTTC

d_call: -
v_call: TRBV6-5
clone_size: -
j_call: TRBJ1-6
cdr3_aa: CASSYGSSYNSPLHF
cdr3_nt: TGTGCCAGCAGTTACGGGAGCTCCTATAATTCACCCCTCCACTTT

d_call: -
v_call: TRBV10-3
clone_size: -
j_call: TRBJ2-1
cdr3_aa: CAISAGGLADPYNEQFF
cdr3_nt: TGTGCCATCAGTGCCGGGGGCCTAGCGGATCCCTACAATGAGCAGTTCTTC

d_call: TRBD2
v_call: TRBV7-8
clone_size: few
j_call: TRBJ2-1
cdr3_aa: CASSPRLAALTYNEQFF
cdr3_nt: TGTGCCAGCAGCCCGAGACTAGCGGCCTTGACCTACAATGAGCAGTTCTTC

d_call: -
v_call: TRBV12-3/TRBV12-4
clone_size: -
j_call: TRBJ1-5
cdr3_aa: CASSFSPGGYQPQHF
cdr3_nt: TGTGCCAGCAGTTTTTCGCCGGGAGGGTATCAGCCCCAGCATTTT

d_call: -
v_call: TRBV12-3/TRBV12-4
clone_size: many
j_call: TRBJ2-7
cdr3_aa: CASSFGFRGSPYEQYF
cdr3_nt: TGTGCCAGCAGTTTTGGGTTCCGCGGCTCCCCCTACGAGCAGTACTTC

d_call: -
v_call: TRBV9
clone_size: -
j_call: TRBJ2-7
cdr3_aa: CASSVAASSYEQYF
cdr3_nt: TGTGCCAGCAGCGTAGCGGCCAGCTCCTACGAGCAGTACTTC

d_call: -
v_call: TRBV27
clone_size: many
j_call: TRBJ2-3
cdr3_aa: CASSLRGYTDTQYF
cdr3_nt: TGTGCCAGCAGCCTCCGGGGCTACACAGATACGCAGTATTTT

d_call: TRBD1
v_call: TRBV20-1
clone_size: -
j_call: TRBJ1-2
cdr3_aa: CSASDRGVFYGYTF
cdr3_nt: TGCAGTGCTAGTGACAGGGGGGTTTTCTATGGCTACACCTTC

d_call: -
v_call: TRBV29-1
clone_size: few
j_call: TRBJ1-1
cdr3_aa: CSVWGPSLRGAFF
cdr3_nt: TGCAGCGTTTGGGGACCTTCCCTCAGAGGAGCTTTCTTT